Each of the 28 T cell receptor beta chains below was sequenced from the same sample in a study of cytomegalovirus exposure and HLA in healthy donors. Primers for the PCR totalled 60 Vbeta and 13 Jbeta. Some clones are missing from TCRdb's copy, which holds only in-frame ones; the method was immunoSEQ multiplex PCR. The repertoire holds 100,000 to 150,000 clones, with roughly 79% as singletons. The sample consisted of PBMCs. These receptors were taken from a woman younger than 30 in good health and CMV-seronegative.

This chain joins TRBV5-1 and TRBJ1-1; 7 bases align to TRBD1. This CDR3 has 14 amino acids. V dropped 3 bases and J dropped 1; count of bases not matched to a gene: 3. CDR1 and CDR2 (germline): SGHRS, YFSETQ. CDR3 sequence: CASSWRQGNTEAFF. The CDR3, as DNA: TGCGCCAGCAGCTGGCGACAGGGGAACACTGAAGCTTTCTTT.

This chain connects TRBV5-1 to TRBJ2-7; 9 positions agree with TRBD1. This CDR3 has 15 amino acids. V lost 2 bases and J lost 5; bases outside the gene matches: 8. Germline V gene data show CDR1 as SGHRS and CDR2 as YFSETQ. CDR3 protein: CASSLQPGQGHEQYF. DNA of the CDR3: TGCGCCAGCAGCTTACAACCGGGACAGGGCCACGAGCAGTACTTC.

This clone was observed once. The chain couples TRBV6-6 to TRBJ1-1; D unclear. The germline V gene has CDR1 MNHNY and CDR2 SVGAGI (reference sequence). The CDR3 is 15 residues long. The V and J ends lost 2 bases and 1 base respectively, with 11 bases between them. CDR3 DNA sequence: TGTGCCAGCAGTTACGGGCCGGCTACGAACACTGAAGCTTTCTTT. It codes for CASSYGPATNTEAFF.

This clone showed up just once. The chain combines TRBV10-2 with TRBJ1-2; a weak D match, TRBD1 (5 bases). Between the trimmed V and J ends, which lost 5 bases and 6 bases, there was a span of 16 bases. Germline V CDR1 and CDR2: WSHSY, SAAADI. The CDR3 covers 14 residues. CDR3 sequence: CASSPGEALNGYTF. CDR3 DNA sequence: TGCGCCAGCAGTCCGGGGGAGGCCCTCAATGGCTACACCTTC.

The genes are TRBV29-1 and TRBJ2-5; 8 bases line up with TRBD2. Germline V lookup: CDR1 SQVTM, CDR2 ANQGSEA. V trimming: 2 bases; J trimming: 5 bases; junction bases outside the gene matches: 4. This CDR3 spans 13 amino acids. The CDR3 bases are TGCAGCGTTGAAACTAGCGGCCACGAGACCCAGTACTTC. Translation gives CSVETSGHETQYF.

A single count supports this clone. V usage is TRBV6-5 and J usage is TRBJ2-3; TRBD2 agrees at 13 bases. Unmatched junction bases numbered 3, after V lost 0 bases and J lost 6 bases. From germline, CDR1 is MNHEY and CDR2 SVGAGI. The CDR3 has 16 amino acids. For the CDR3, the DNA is TGTGCCAGCAGTTACTCGACTAGCGGGGGGAGGGATACGCAGTATTTT. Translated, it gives CASSYSTSGGRDTQYF.

The CDR3 is CSVAWDRGYGYTF. Here the CDR3 DNA reads TGCAGCGTTGCCTGGGACAGGGGGTATGGCTACACCTTC. The rearrangement links TRBV29-1 to TRBJ1-2; 11 bases match TRBD1. The CDR3 length is 13 residues. The junction had 3 bases not matched to a gene; V was cut back by 4 bases and J by 5 bases. Germline V gives CDR1 SQVTM, CDR2 ANQGSEA.

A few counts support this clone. CDR3 bases: TGTGCCAGCAGAACACTGAATAGCGGCAATCAGCCCCAGCATTTT. Translated: CASRTLNSGNQPQHF. The chain recombines TRBV6-1 with TRBJ1-5, with no clear D. The CDR3 is 15 residues long. Deletions cut 6 bases from V and 2 bases from J, with 14 bases between. Germline CDR1 reads MNHNS; CDR2 reads SASEGT.

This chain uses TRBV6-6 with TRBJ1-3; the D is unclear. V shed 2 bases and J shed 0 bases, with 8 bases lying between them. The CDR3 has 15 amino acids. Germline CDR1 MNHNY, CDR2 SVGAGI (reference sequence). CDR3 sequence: CASSYGDSSGNTIYF. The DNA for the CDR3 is TGTGCCAGCAGTTACGGTGATAGCTCTGGAAACACCATATATTTT.

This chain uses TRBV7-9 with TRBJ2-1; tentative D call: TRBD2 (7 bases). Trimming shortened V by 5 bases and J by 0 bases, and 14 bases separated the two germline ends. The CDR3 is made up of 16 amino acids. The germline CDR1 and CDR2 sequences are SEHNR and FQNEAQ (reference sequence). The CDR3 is CASSPGAGDSYNEQFF. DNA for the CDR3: TGTGCCAGCAGCCCGGGGGCGGGAGACTCCTACAATGAGCAGTTCTTC.

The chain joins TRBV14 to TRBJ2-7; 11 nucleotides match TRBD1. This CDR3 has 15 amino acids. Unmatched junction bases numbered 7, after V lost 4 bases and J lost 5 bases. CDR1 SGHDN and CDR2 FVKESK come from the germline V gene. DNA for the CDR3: TGTGCCAGCAGCCCAAGGACAGGGGGCTTACACGAGCAGTACTTC. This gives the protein CASSPRTGGLHEQYF.

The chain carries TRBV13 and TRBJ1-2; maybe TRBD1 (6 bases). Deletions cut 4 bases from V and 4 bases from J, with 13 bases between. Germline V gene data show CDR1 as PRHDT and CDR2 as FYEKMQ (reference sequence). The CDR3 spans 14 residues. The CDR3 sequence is CASSSWTASYGYTF. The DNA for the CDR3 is TGTGCCAGCAGCTCCTGGACAGCCAGCTATGGCTACACCTTC.

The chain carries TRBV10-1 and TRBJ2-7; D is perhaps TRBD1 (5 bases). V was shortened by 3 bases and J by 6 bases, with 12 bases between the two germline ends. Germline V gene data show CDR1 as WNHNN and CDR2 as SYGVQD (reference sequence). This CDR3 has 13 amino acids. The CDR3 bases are TGCGCCAGCAGTGACTCAGGGATGGGCGAGCAGTACTTC. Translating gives CASSDSGMGEQYF.

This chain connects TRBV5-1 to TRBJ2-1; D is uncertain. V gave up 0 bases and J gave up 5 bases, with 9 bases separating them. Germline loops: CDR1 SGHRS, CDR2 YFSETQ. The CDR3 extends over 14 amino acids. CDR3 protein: CASSLGLNDNEQFF. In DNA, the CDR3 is TGCGCCAGCAGCTTGGGACTTAACGACAATGAGCAGTTCTTC.

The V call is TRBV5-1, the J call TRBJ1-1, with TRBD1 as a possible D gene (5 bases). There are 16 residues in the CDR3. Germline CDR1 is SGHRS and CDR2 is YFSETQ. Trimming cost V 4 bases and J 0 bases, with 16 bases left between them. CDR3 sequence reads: CASSAGLPNMNTEAFF. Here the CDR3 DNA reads TGCGCCAGCAGCGCGGGACTCCCGAATATGAACACTGAAGCTTTCTTT.

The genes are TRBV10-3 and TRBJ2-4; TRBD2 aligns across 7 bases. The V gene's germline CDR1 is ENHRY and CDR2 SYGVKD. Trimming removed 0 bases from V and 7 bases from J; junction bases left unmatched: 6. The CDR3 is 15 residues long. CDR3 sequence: CAISESGGSTNIQYF. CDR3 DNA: TGTGCCATCAGTGAGTCCGGCGGGAGCACCAACATTCAGTACTTC.

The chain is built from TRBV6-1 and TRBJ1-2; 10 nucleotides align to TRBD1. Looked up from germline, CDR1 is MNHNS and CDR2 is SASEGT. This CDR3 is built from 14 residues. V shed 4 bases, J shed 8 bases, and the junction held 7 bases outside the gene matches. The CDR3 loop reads CASSVGQGITGYTF. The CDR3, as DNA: TGTGCCAGCAGTGTGGGACAGGGGATAACCGGCTACACCTTC.

CDR3 sequence: CASSQVTIGTSVSAQYF. In nucleotides, the CDR3 is TGTGCCAGCAGCCAAGTGACGATAGGGACTAGCGTATCTGCGCAGTATTTT. The chain has TRBV4-2 and TRBJ2-3; TRBD2 aligns across 10 bases. V lost 1 base and J lost 10; bases outside the gene matches: 14. This CDR3 is built from 17 residues. The V gene's germline CDR1 is LGHNA and CDR2 YNFKEQ.

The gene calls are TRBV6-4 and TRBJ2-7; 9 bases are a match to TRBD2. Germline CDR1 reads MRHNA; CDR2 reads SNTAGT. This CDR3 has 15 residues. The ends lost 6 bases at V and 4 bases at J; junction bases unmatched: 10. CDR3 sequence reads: CASREEAGGAYEQYF. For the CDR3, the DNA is TGTGCCAGCAGGGAAGAGGCGGGAGGGGCGTACGAGCAGTACTTC.

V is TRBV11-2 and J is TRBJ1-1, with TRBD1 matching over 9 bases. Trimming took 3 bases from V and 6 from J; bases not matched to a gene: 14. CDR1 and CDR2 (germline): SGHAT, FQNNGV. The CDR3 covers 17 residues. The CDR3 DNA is TGTGCCAGCAGCTTTGGCGGGACAGGGTCTGTGATCGCTGAAGCTTTCTTT. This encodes CASSFGGTGSVIAEAFF.

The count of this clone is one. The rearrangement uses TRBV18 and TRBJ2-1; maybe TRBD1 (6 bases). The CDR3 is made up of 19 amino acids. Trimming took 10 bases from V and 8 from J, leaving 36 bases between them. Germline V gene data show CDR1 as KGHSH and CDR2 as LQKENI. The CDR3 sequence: CATESTRGHPKKRIDEQFF. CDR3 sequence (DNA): TGTGCCACCGAAAGCACCAGGGGACACCCTAAGAAAAGGATCGATGAGCAGTTCTTC.

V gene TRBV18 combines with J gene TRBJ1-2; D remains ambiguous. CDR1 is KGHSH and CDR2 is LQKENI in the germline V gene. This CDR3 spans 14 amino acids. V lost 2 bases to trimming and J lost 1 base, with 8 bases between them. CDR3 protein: CASSPVPLNYGYTF. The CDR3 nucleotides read TGTGCCAGCTCACCAGTTCCTCTTAACTATGGCTACACCTTC.

For the CDR3, the DNA is TGTGCCAGCACCGGGCTAGCGGGAGCAGATACGCAGTATTTT. It is translated as CASTGLAGADTQYF. The genes are TRBV6-1 and TRBJ2-3; 10 nucleotides align to TRBD2. This CDR3 region has 14 residues. The V gene end was trimmed by 7 bases and the J gene end by 4 bases; junction bases not matched to a gene: 5. The V gene's germline CDR1 is MNHNS and CDR2 SASEGT.

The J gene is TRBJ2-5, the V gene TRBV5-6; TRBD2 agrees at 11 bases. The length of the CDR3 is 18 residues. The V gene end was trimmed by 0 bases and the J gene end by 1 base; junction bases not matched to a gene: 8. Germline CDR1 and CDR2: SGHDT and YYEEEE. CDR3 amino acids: CASSLESSGRTGQETQYF. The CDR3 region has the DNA TGTGCCAGCAGCTTGGAGTCTAGCGGGAGGACGGGCCAAGAGACCCAGTACTTC.

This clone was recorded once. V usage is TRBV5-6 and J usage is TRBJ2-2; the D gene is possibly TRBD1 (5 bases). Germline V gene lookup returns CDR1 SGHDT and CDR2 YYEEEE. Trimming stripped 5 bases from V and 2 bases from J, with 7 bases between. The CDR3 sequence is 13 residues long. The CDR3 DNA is TGTGCCAGCAGTAGGGGAAACACCGGGGAGCTGTTTTTT. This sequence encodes CASSRGNTGELFF.

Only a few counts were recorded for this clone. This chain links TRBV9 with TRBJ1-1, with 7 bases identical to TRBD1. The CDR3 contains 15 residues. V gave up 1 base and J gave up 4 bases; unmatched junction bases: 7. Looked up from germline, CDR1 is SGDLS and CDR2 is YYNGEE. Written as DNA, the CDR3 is TGTGCCAGCAGCGTATTACAGGGGAAGACCACTGAAGCTTTCTTT. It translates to CASSVLQGKTTEAFF.

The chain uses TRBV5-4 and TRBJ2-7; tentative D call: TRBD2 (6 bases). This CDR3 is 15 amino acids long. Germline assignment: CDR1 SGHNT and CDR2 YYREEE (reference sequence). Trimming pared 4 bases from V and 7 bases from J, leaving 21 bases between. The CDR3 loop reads CASSAWDWGVKEQYF. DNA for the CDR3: TGTGCCAGCAGCGCTTGGGACTGGGGAGTTAAAGAGCAGTACTTC.

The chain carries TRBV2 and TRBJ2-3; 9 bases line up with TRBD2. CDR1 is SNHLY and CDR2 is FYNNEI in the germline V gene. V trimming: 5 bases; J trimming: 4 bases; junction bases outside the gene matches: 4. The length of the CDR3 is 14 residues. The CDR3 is CASSLIAGADTQYF. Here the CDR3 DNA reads TGTGCCAGCAGTCTTATAGCGGGGGCAGATACGCAGTATTTT.